These 17 T cell receptor beta chains were sequenced from one sample in a study of control samples from healthy donors and cancer patients. Generated by immunoSEQ multiplex PCR, the TCRdb table keeps only in-frame clones and is missing some. The table includes approximately 130,000 clones, about 87% detected once. Sequenced material: blood. Receptor source: a man between 60 and 70 years old in good health.

V is TRBV7-9 and J is TRBJ1-1; D is unclear. CDR3 length: 13 amino acids. V was trimmed by 2 bases and J by 0 bases, leaving 4 bases between them. CDR1 and CDR2 from the germline V gene are SEHNR and FQNEAQ (reference sequence). The DNA for the CDR3 is TGTGCCAGCAGCTTATCGCTGAACACTGAAGCTTTCTTT. Amino acid sequence: CASSLSLNTEAFF.

This chain joins TRBV7-9 and TRBJ1-4; D gene unclear. The CDR3 runs 11 residues. Germline CDR1 SEHNR, CDR2 FQNEAQ (reference sequence). Between the trimmed V and J ends, which lost 6 bases and 7 bases, there was a span of 6 bases. The CDR3 DNA reads TGTGCCAGCAGTCGTAGTGAAAAACTGTTTTTT. Residues: CASSRSEKLFF. The complete variable domain, with remaining parts taken from reference TRBV7-9 and TRBJ1-4, reads DTGVSQNPRHKITKRGQNVTFRCDPISEHNRLYWYRQTLGQGPEFLTYFQNEAQLEKSRLLSDRFSAERPKGSFSTLEIQRTEQGDSAMYLCASSRSEKLFFGSGTQLSVL.

This sequence joins TRBV12-3 or TRBV12-4 and TRBJ1-1, with no clear D. The CDR3 has 13 amino acids. The V gene lost 3 bases and the J gene lost 1 base, with 6 bases spanning the gap. The DNA of the CDR3 is TGTGCCAGCAGTTTCCTGGAGAACACTGAAGCTTTCTTT. Translation gives CASSFLENTEAFF.

The rearrangement joins TRBV7-6 to TRBJ2-3, with 11 bases lining up with TRBD2. The CDR3 contains 21 residues. The ends lost 5 bases at V and 3 bases at J; junction bases unmatched: 22. Germline V gives CDR1 SGHVS, CDR2 FNYEAQ. The CDR3 region has the DNA TGTGCCAGCAGCCCCCGCCCCGTTAATCTAGCGGGGGGCAAGGGGACAGATACGCAGTATTTT. Translated: CASSPRPVNLAGGKGTDTQYF.

The chain combines TRBV5-1 with TRBJ1-1; D remains unclear. The V end lost 4 bases, the J end lost 2 bases, and 12 bases lay between the germline ends. Per the germline V gene, CDR1 is SGHRS and CDR2 is YFSETQ. This CDR3 comprises 14 residues. In DNA, the CDR3 is TGCGCCAGCAGCCAGCATGCGGAAAACACTGAAGCTTTCTTT. It specifies CASSQHAENTEAFF.

V usage is TRBV11-2 and J usage is TRBJ2-7, with unresolved D. There are 15 residues in the CDR3. Germline lookup yields CDR1 SGHAT and CDR2 FQNNGV. Trimming shortened V by 3 bases and J by 0 bases, and 12 bases separated the two germline ends. CDR3 region: CASSFSGVSSYEQYF. In DNA, the CDR3 is TGTGCCAGCAGCTTTTCTGGAGTGAGCTCCTACGAGCAGTACTTC.

V is TRBV6-1 and J is TRBJ2-6, with 8 bases identical to TRBD1. This CDR3 region has 19 residues. Germline loops: CDR1 MNHNS, CDR2 SASEGT. The junction had 10 bases not matched to a gene; V was cut back by 3 bases and J by 0 bases. As DNA, the CDR3 is TGTGCCAGCAGTGACTTTACCGGGACAGGTGACTCTGGGGCCAACGTCCTGACTTTC. It specifies CASSDFTGTGDSGANVLTF.

This clone was seen just once. The V gene is TRBV19, the J gene TRBJ1-6; D is undetermined. This CDR3 is 16 amino acids long. Deletions cut 7 bases from V and 0 bases from J, with 13 bases between. Germline assignment: CDR1 LNHDA and CDR2 SQIVND (reference sequence). CDR3 nucleotide sequence: TGTGCCAGTAAGAGCGTGGGTAGCTCCTATAATTCACCCCTCCACTTT. Protein sequence: CASKSVGSSYNSPLHF.

The table lists this clone with a count of one. Other DNA sequences in the same sample also yield this CDR3. This chain joins TRBV28 and TRBJ1-1; weak D call: TRBD1 (5 bases). CDR1 and CDR2 from the germline V gene are MDHEN and SYDVKM. The CDR3 runs to 15 residues. The ends were cut back, 3 bases at V and 2 bases at J, with 13 bases in the middle. CDR3 DNA: TGTGCCAGCAGTTTCCGGGGCCAGGGAAACACTGAAGCTTTCTTT. The encoded protein is CASSFRGQGNTEAFF. Supplemented by reference TRBV28 and TRBJ1-1, the full variable domain reads DVKVTQSSRYLVKRTGEKVFLECVQDMDHENMFWYRQDPGLGLRLIYFSYDVKMKEKGDIPEGYSVSREKKERFSLILESASTNQTSMYLCASSFRGQGNTEAFFGQGTRLTVV.

This clone was picked up one time. The CDR3 coding sequence is TGTGCCAGCCGGGCCCCAGTCGGTTCACCCCTCCACTTT. Protein product: CASRAPVGSPLHF. The chain uses TRBV2 and TRBJ1-6; D uncertain. This CDR3 contains 13 residues. Trimming cost V 8 bases and J 9 bases, with 14 bases left between them. Germline CDR1 and CDR2: SNHLY and FYNNEI. The whole variable domain, filled in from reference TRBV2 and TRBJ1-6, reads EPEVTQTPSHQVTQMGQEVILRCVPISNHLYFYWYRQILGQKVEFLVSFYNNEISEKSEIFDDQFSVERPDGSNFTLKIRSTKLEDSAMYFCASRAPVGSPLHFGNGTRLTVT.

The chain uses TRBV4-1 and TRBJ2-7, with D unresolved. The V end was cut by 1 base, the J end by 3 bases, with 10 bases between. CDR1 is MGHRA and CDR2 is YSYEKL in the germline V gene. The CDR3 has 14 amino acids. The CDR3 region is CASSQVTVSYEQYF. Written as DNA, the CDR3 is TGCGCCAGCAGCCAAGTAACGGTGAGCTACGAGCAGTACTTC.

The rearrangement uses TRBV7-2 and TRBJ2-7, with 7 bases matching TRBD2. This CDR3 spans 15 amino acids. V was pared by 1 base and J by 7 bases, with 10 bases of the junction left unmatched. The V gene's germline CDR1 is SGHTA and CDR2 FQGNSA. CDR3 amino acids: CASSLDGGGPREQYF. The CDR3 coding sequence is TGTGCCAGCAGCTTAGACGGCGGGGGTCCCCGGGAGCAGTACTTC.

This clone was seen a few times. The chain's CDR3 is CASSPVGEGGYGYTF. In DNA form, the CDR3 reads TGCGCCAGCAGCCCGGTGGGTGAAGGGGGCTATGGCTACACCTTC. The chain carries TRBV5-1 and TRBJ1-2, with D perhaps matching TRBD1 (6 bases). The V end lost 4 bases, the J end lost 4 bases, and 17 bases lay between the germline ends. The CDR3 consists of 15 residues. Germline V CDR1 and CDR2: SGHRS, YFSETQ.

The chain couples TRBV27 to TRBJ2-7, with D unclear. CDR3 size: 11 residues. Trimming took off 9 bases at V and 2 bases at J, with 8 bases between the two ends. The germline V gene has CDR1 MNHEY and CDR2 SMNVEV (reference sequence). The CDR3 nucleotides read TGTGCCAGGGGGTCGACCTACGAGCAGTACTTC. Its protein product is CARGSTYEQYF.

The chain joins TRBV5-1 to TRBJ1-4, with 7 bases aligning to TRBD1. With 4 bases clipped from V and 5 bases from J, the junction kept 5 bases outside the gene matches. Germline CDR1 reads SGHRS; CDR2 reads YFSETQ. The CDR3 spans 14 residues. The CDR3 DNA sequence: TGCGCCAGCAGCGTGGGACAGACAAATGAAAAACTGTTTTTT. This gives the protein CASSVGQTNEKLFF.

The gene calls are TRBV29-1 and TRBJ1-3; 7 bases are a match to TRBD1. Germline V gene lookup returns CDR1 SQVTM and CDR2 ANQGSEA. V dropped 6 bases and J dropped 6; count of bases not matched to a gene: 5. The CDR3 has 12 amino acids. CDR3: CSVGDSSNTIYF. The CDR3 DNA reads as TGCAGCGTCGGGGACAGCTCAAACACCATATATTTT.

J is TRBJ1-2 and V is TRBV19, with TRBD1 as a possible D gene (5 bases). V was pared by 6 bases and J by 3 bases, with 17 bases between. The CDR3 runs 15 residues. Per the germline V gene, CDR1 is LNHDA and CDR2 is SQIVND (reference sequence). CDR3 protein: CASSPQAGFDYGYTF. The CDR3 coding sequence is TGTGCCAGTAGCCCGCAAGCAGGGTTCGACTATGGCTACACCTTC.